The clone carrying this T cell receptor beta chain was seen more than once but under ten times. What it binds is unknown. This record belongs to a study of blood T cells in healthy people across ages. Study-level points and caveats: From one million sequenced T cells, diversity estimates were lower bounds.

Germline CDR1 reads SGHVS; CDR2 reads FNYEAQ. Trimming removed 4 bases from V and 4 bases from J, with 14 bases in between. This CDR3 spans 16 amino acids. Total RNA was extracted at no less than 5.5 micrograms per sample. It was with a sample-barcoded 5' primer and a J-beta primer mix that a second PCR of roughly 7 to 12 cycles was run. TCRdb reanalysed the 5' RACE reads using MiXCR and keeps one entry per CDR3 protein. The sample lists 1.4 million or so distinct CDR3 sequences, roughly two fifths seen once, with approximately 4% in the top ten. The rearrangement uses TRBV7-6 and TRBJ1-6; D gene ambiguous. The sample comprised blood. The clonotype was recovered from a woman aged 18-29 years in good health. CDR3 sequence (DNA): TGTGCCAGCAGCTGGAAGATGTTGGGGTATAATTCACCCCTCCACTTT. Its protein is CASSWKMLGYNSPLHF.